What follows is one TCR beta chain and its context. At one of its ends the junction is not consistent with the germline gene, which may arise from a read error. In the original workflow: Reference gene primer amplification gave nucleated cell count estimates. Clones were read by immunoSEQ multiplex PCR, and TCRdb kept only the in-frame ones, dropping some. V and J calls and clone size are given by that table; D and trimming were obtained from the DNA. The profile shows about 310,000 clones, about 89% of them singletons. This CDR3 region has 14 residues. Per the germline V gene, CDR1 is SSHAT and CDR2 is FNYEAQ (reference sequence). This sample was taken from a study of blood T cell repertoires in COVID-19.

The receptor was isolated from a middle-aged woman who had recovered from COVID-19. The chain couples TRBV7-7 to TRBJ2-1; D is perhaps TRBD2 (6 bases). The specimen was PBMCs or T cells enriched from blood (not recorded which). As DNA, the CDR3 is TGTGCTAGCAGTCCGGGACTCGCCGGGGGTGAGCAGTTCTTC. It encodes CASSPGLAGGEQFF.